Listed below are T cell receptor beta chains from one sample, sequenced in a study of control samples from healthy donors and cancer patients. The data were produced by immunoSEQ multiplex PCR, yet TCRdb's version contains in-frame clones alone and is incomplete. The sample holds 60,000 to 70,000 clones, approximately 85% seen once. Input material: blood. The receptors were gathered from a man in his forties or fifties in good health. Each CDR3 is given with its conserved first and last residue. The order of the fields is clone size, D gene, V gene, J gene, CDR3 DNA, CDR3 protein. The D gene is left open where the match is weak. The size of a clone is reported for some rows only, either as once, few or many, or as a class for expanded clones.

>few|-|TRBV5-1|TRBJ1-2
TGCGCCAGCAGCTTGGCCCTGGACCAAATCTATGGCTACACCTTC
CASSLALDQIYGYTF
>-|-|TRBV5-5|TRBJ2-7
TGTGCCAGCAGCCCACAAGACAGGCTTTCCTACGAGCAGTACTTC
CASSPQDRLSYEQYF
>-|TRBD1|TRBV7-2|TRBJ2-3
TGTGCCAGCAGCTCCCGGACAGGGTCAGATACGCAGTATTTT
CASSSRTGSDTQYF
>-|-|TRBV3-1/TRBV3-2|TRBJ2-4
TGTGCCAGCAGCCAGTGGTCTCCCATTTGCAAGAAAAACATTCAGTACTTC
CASSQWSPICKKNIQYF
>-|TRBD1|TRBV7-2|TRBJ2-3
TGTGCCAGCAGCTTAGATTTAGGACAGGGTTCAGATACGCAGTATTTT
CASSLDLGQGSDTQYF
>once|-|TRBV7-2|TRBJ2-7
TGTGCCAGCAGCGAGCCGGGACTGCAAGGCTACGAGCAGTACTTC
CASSEPGLQGYEQYF
>-|-|TRBV6-1|TRBJ2-7
TGTGCCAGCAGTGAAGCTTGGTCCGAGCAGTACTTC
CASSEAWSEQYF
>-|TRBD1|TRBV7-9|TRBJ2-7
TGTGCCAGCAGCTATAGACAGGGTACCTACGAGCAGTACTTC
CASSYRQGTYEQYF
>-|-|TRBV19|TRBJ1-1
TGTGCCAGTAGTGCTCTGGGGTTCCGACAGATTGGGAACACTGAAGCTTTCTTT
CASSALGFRQIGNTEAFF
>few|-|TRBV19|TRBJ1-5
TGTGCCAGTAGTATCCTTCCGAATCGGCAGCCCCAGCATTTT
CASSILPNRQPQHF
>-|TRBD1|TRBV6-5|TRBJ1-4
TGTGCCAGCCACGCGGACAGGCGAAAACTGTTTTTT
CASHADRRKLFF
>-|TRBD1|TRBV19|TRBJ1-2
TGTGCCAGTAGGTCGACAGGGGAAGATGGCTACACCTTC
CASRSTGEDGYTF
>-|-|TRBV28|TRBJ1-2
TGTGCCAGCAGTTTGAGATCTAACTATGGCTACACCTTC
CASSLRSNYGYTF
>-|-|TRBV7-9|TRBJ2-3
TGTGCCAGCAGCTTAGACCTAGACACGCAGTATTTT
CASSLDLDTQYF
>-|-|TRBV5-6|TRBJ1-1
TGTGCCAGCAGCCCTGGTGTTGTCAGGGGCACTGAAGCTTTCTTT
CASSPGVVRGTEAFF
>-|-|TRBV4-3|TRBJ1-2
TGCGCCAGCAGCCAAGAATCACAGGGCGGCTACACCTTC
CASSQESQGGYTF
>-|-|TRBV11-2|TRBJ2-1
TGTGCCAGCAGCTTAGTACCGGTTCGCTCCTACAATGAGCAGTTCTTC
CASSLVPVRSYNEQFF
>-|-|TRBV30|TRBJ2-7
TGTGCCTGGACAGTGTCCTCCTACGAGCAGTACTTC
CAWTVSSYEQYF
>-|-|TRBV30|TRBJ1-1
TGTGCCTGGAGTCCGGAGATAGTGAACACTGAAGCTTTCTTT
CAWSPEIVNTEAFF
>few|-|TRBV20-1|TRBJ2-2
TGCAGTGCTAGTAAGGTGTCAGCCGGGGAGCTGTTTTTT
CSASKVSAGELFF
>-|-|TRBV4-3|TRBJ2-3
TGCGCCAGCAGCCAAGCTCGTGGGATCGACACCGTTAGCACAGATACGCAGTATTTT
CASSQARGIDTVSTDTQYF
>-|-|TRBV7-9|TRBJ1-4
TGTGCCAGCAGCTTATCCTCCGGACGGTCAACTAATGAAAAACTGTTTTTT
CASSLSSGRSTNEKLFF
>-|-|TRBV19|TRBJ2-6
TGTGCCAGTACCCATACCCAAGTCTCTGGGGCCAACGTCCTGACTTTC
CASTHTQVSGANVLTF
>-|-|TRBV12-5|TRBJ2-1
TGTGCTAGTGGTTTGACCCAAGGTAGGACCAGCGCCAATGAGCAGTTCTTC
CASGLTQGRTSANEQFF
>-|TRBD2|TRBV19|TRBJ2-4
TGTGCCAGTAGTATTAGTCTAGCGGCCGAAAACATTCAGTACTTC
CASSISLAAENIQYF
>-|-|TRBV7-2|TRBJ1-2
TGTGCCAGCAGGCTCACCCGGGGTAACTATGGCTACACCTTC
CASRLTRGNYGYTF
>-|TRBD1|TRBV19|TRBJ2-7
TGTGCCAGTAGTCCTTCCCCCTGGACAGGGGCTTCCTACGAGCAGTACTTC
CASSPSPWTGASYEQYF
>-|-|TRBV7-9|TRBJ2-2
TGTGCCAGCAGCTTTGGGTCCGGGACAAACACCGGGGAGCTGTTTTTT
CASSFGSGTNTGELFF
>few|-|TRBV19|TRBJ1-5
TGTGCCAGTAGTCCCTTGGCGGGTATTGGGAAATATAGCAATCAGCCCCAGCATTTT
CASSPLAGIGKYSNQPQHF
>-|TRBD1|TRBV4-1|TRBJ1-2
TGCGCCAGCAGCCCTCGGACAGGGGAAGGAAACTATGGCTACACCTTC
CASSPRTGEGNYGYTF
>-|TRBD1|TRBV5-4|TRBJ2-5
TGTGCCAGCAGCTCGACAGGGGGCGAAGGGACCCAGTACTTC
CASSSTGGEGTQYF
>-|-|TRBV11-1|TRBJ2-6
TGTGCCAGCAGCTTGGATTACTCTGGGGCCAACGTCCTGACTTTC
CASSLDYSGANVLTF
>-|-|TRBV28|TRBJ2-7
TGTGCCAGCAGTTCCTCGGCGGAGTCCTACGAGCAGTACTTC
CASSSSAESYEQYF
>-|TRBD2|TRBV7-9|TRBJ2-1
TGTGCCAGCAGCTCCTTAGTGTTGGGACTAGCGGGTCACAATGAGCAGTTCTTC
CASSSLVLGLAGHNEQFF
>-|-|TRBV7-9|TRBJ2-5
TGTGCCAGCAGCTTAGTAGAGGGTTGGGAGACCCAGTACTTC
CASSLVEGWETQYF
>few|-|TRBV5-1|TRBJ2-3
TGCGCCAGCAGCTTGGTCGGGCCAGCAGGCACAGATACGCAGTATTTT
CASSLVGPAGTDTQYF
>-|-|TRBV3-1/TRBV3-2|TRBJ1-1
TGTGCCAGCAGCCAAGAAGGTCCCCGGCCCCCTTTCTTT
CASSQEGPRPPFF
>-|TRBD1|TRBV6-5|TRBJ1-4
TGTGCCAGCAGCTCGACAGGGAGGATAGGAGAAAAACTGTTTTTT
CASSSTGRIGEKLFF
>-|-|TRBV6-5|TRBJ1-5
TGTGCCAGCAGTAGCGGGGAGCGTAATTCGCCCCAGCATTTT
CASSSGERNSPQHF
>-|-|TRBV7-9|TRBJ1-2
TGTGCCAGCAGCTTAGTTGCTATGGGCTACACCTTC
CASSLVAMGYTF
>-|-|TRBV6-2/TRBV6-3|TRBJ1-2
TGTGCCAGCAGTTCTACAGGCAGGGGCTCGGACTATGGCTACACCTTC
CASSSTGRGSDYGYTF
>-|-|TRBV11-2|TRBJ1-1
TGTGCCATCACCCCACTAACAGGCATTCTAAAAGCTTTCTTT
CAITPLTGILKAFF
>-|-|TRBV2|TRBJ2-6
TGTGCCAGGCGCGTCTCTGGGGCCAACGTCCTGACTTTC
CARRVSGANVLTF
>-|TRBD2|TRBV6-2/TRBV6-3|TRBJ2-6
TGTGCCAGCAGTTATGAGGCTAGCGGCCTCCCTCTCTCTGGGGCCAACGTCCTGACTTTC
CASSYEASGLPLSGANVLTF
>-|TRBD1|TRBV7-8|TRBJ2-1
TGTGCCAGCGAAGTTGGGCTTGGGACAGATTACAATGAGCAGTTCTTC
CASEVGLGTDYNEQFF
>-|-|TRBV3-1/TRBV3-2|TRBJ1-1
TGTGCCAGCAGCCACCCCCCGAAGGGATTTTTAAACACTGAAGCTTTCTTT
CASSHPPKGFLNTEAFF
>-|TRBD1|TRBV10-2|TRBJ1-2
TGCGCCAGCAGTGAAACCCAGGGGGCTATTGGCTACACCTTC
CASSETQGAIGYTF
>-|-|TRBV4-3|TRBJ1-2
TGCGCCAGCAGCCAAGATCCGGGGCAGGACTATGGCTACACCTTC
CASSQDPGQDYGYTF
>-|-|TRBV20-1|TRBJ2-5
TGCAGTGTGGACAGCGAGGAGACCCAGTACTTC
CSVDSEETQYF
>-|TRBD1|TRBV11-3|TRBJ2-7
TGTGCCAGCAGCCTGGGACAGTCCTCCTACGAGCAGTACTTC
CASSLGQSSYEQYF